These T cell receptor beta chains were read from a single sample in a study of CD8+ T cells in alopecia areata. Produced via immunoSEQ multiplex PCR; TCRdb's table is partial and in-frame only. The sample comprises 90,000 or so clones, 44% of which are singletons, and roughly a sixth rests with the top ten. Sequencing was performed on CD8+ T cells sorted from blood, taken at week 24, from a patient treated with tofacitinib. These TCRs come from a human donor with alopecia areata. The CDR3 runs from the conserved cysteine through the conserved F or W. A D gene is named only where the DNA matches it firmly. Where a row states a size, it is once, few, many or the class of an expanded clone; other rows omit it.

TRBJ2-7 - TRBV4-1 - TGCGCCAGCAGCCAAGAGGCCAGGGAAGGCTACGAGCAGTACTTC CASSQEAREGYEQYF
TRBJ2-7 few TRBV9 - TGTGCCAGCAGCGTAGGCGTGACAGAGAGCTCCTACGAGCAGTACTTC CASSVGVTESSYEQYF
TRBJ2-4 few TRBV27 - TGTGCCAGCAGTTTAGGAGGAGGGGCCAAAAACATTCAGTACTTC CASSLGGGAKNIQYF
TRBJ2-1 few TRBV19 TRBD2 TGTGCCAGTCGCCGACGGCGGGAGGACTCCTACAATGAGCAGTTCTTC CASRRRREDSYNEQFF
TRBJ2-1 - TRBV6-5 TRBD2 TGTGCCAGCAGTTACCTGGCGGGAGACTACAATGAGCAGTTCTTC CASSYLAGDYNEQFF
TRBJ2-7 - TRBV2 - TGTGCCACCGACGATAAGAATCCTAGGGGGGTTGACCCCTACGAGCAGTACTTC CATDDKNPRGVDPYEQYF
TRBJ2-1 - TRBV18 TRBD1 TGTGCCAGCTCACCACCGACAGGGTTTGAGCAGTTCTTC CASSPPTGFEQFF
TRBJ1-2 few TRBV7-9 TRBD1 TGTGCCAGTACAGGGGTGATTGGCTACACCTTC CASTGVIGYTF
TRBJ2-3 once TRBV30 TRBD1 TGTGCCTGGAGGGACAGGGCTCTTCGGGATACGCAGTATTTT CAWRDRALRDTQYF
TRBJ2-1 few TRBV19 TRBD1 TGTGCCAGTAGCGCAGACAGGGGGTCTGAGCAGTTCTTC CASSADRGSEQFF
TRBJ1-2 - TRBV19 - TGTGCCAGTAGTCCGGGGGCCGATGGCTACACCTTC CASSPGADGYTF
TRBJ2-7 few TRBV29-1 - TGCAGCGTTGGTCACCTGGGGAAGCTGTACTTC CSVGHLGKLYF
TRBJ2-7 - TRBV7-2 - TGTGCCAGCAGCTGGGGCGGTGCGGGCTACGAGCAGTACTTC CASSWGGAGYEQYF
TRBJ2-1 - TRBV5-4 - TGTGCCAGCAGCTTGAGTGGCCCCGCTAGGAATGAGCAGTTCTTC CASSLSGPARNEQFF
TRBJ2-1 few TRBV5-1 TRBD2 TGCGCCAGCAGCTTGGTGGCGGGGGGATCCTACAATGAGCAGTTCTTC CASSLVAGGSYNEQFF
TRBJ2-7 few TRBV10-2 - TGCGCCAGCAACAGTGGGTCCTACGAGCAGTACTTC CASNSGSYEQYF
TRBJ2-7 - TRBV9 - TGTGCCAGCAGCGTAGGAGATACCCGAGCCTACGAGCAGTACTTC CASSVGDTRAYEQYF
TRBJ2-1 once TRBV30 - TGTGCCTGGAGCGCCCTGTCGGATCCCTACAATGAGCAGTTCTTC CAWSALSDPYNEQFF
TRBJ2-7 - TRBV27 TRBD2 TGTGCCAGCAGCTCCCGGCCCGCGGGGGGCAGCTCCTACGAGCAGTACTTC CASSSRPAGGSSYEQYF
TRBJ2-3 - TRBV6-5 - TGTGCCAGCAGGGCAGGCCCCGGAGATACGCAGTATTTT CASRAGPGDTQYF
TRBJ2-6 few TRBV7-8 TRBD2 TGTGCCTTGGGGGGAGGGCGTAGCTCTGGGGCCAACGTCCTGACTTTC CALGGGRSSGANVLTF
TRBJ1-2 - TRBV2 - TGTGCCAGCGGCGGGTACGGGCAGTTTAACTATGGCTACACCTTC CASGGYGQFNYGYTF
TRBJ2-1 - TRBV6-6 TRBD2 TGTGCCAGCAGTGACTCGGCTAGCGGGTCCAGCAATGAGCAGTTCTTC CASSDSASGSSNEQFF
TRBJ2-7 - TRBV6-1 - TGTGCCAGCAGTGAATACGCGACAGGAGCCTACGAGCAGTACTTC CASSEYATGAYEQYF
TRBJ1-2 - TRBV11-2 - TGTGCCAGCAGCCCAGAGGGGACCCAGGGAGGCTACACCTTC CASSPEGTQGGYTF
TRBJ2-5 - TRBV15 - TGTGCCACCAGCAGCGGGACGTTGTACCAAGAGACCCAGTACTTC CATSSGTLYQETQYF
TRBJ1-2 - TRBV9 TRBD1 TGTGCCAGCAGCGCAATGGGACAGACCTATGGCTACACCTTC CASSAMGQTYGYTF
TRBJ2-3 - TRBV11-2 - TGTGCCAGCAGCTTAGGAATCGGCGGGATCGGCACAGATACGCAGTATTTT CASSLGIGGIGTDTQYF
TRBJ1-2 - TRBV25-1 - TGTGCCAGCAGTGGGGGGTACTATGGCTACACCTTC CASSGGYYGYTF
TRBJ2-7 few TRBV4-1 - TGCGCCAGCAGCCCCGCCCAGGGCTCCTACGAGCAGTACTTC CASSPAQGSYEQYF
TRBJ2-3 - TRBV9 - TGTGCCAGCAGCGGAGGCACAGATACGCAGTATTTT CASSGGTDTQYF
TRBJ2-2 few TRBV29-1 TRBD2 TGCAGCGTTGAAGGCGGGAGATCCACCGGGGAGCTGTTTTTT CSVEGGRSTGELFF
TRBJ2-7 few TRBV29-1 - TGCAGCGTTGAGGAGGGCGAGCAGTACTTC CSVEEGEQYF
TRBJ1-1 medium-sized TRBV18 - TGTGCCAGCTCACCACCGTTGGAACAGTGGCGGGCTTTCTTT CASSPPLEQWRAFF
TRBJ1-3 few TRBV29-1 TRBD1 TGCAGCATAGTAGGGGGCGCCGGAAACACCATATATTTT CSIVGGAGNTIYF
TRBJ1-5 - TRBV30 - TGTGCCTGGAACCCTGGGGGGAGCAATCAGCCCCAGCATTTT CAWNPGGSNQPQHF
TRBJ2-7 - TRBV20-1 TRBD1 TGCAGTGCCCTCAGGGGGTACGAGCAGTACTTC CSALRGYEQYF
TRBJ2-7 few TRBV7-9 - TGTGCCAGCAGCTGGGGGGGACAGACCTACGAGCAGTACTTC CASSWGGQTYEQYF
TRBJ2-1 many TRBV7-3 TRBD2 TGTGCCAGCAGCTTGACTAGCGGGAGGTCCAGCTCCTACAATGAGCAGTTCTTC CASSLTSGRSSSYNEQFF
TRBJ1-1 - TRBV9 TRBD1 TGTGCCAGCAGCACTACCCCGACAGGGCCTAGTCTGAACACTGAAGCTTTCTTT CASSTTPTGPSLNTEAFF
TRBJ2-3 - TRBV15 - TGTGCCACCAGCGGAGGAACTAGGACCCTAGATACGCAGTATTTT CATSGGTRTLDTQYF
TRBJ2-5 - TRBV5-6 - TGTGCCAGCAGCTTGGCCCCGATGAGGGGCACGGGTGTGACCCAGTACTTC CASSLAPMRGTGVTQYF
TRBJ2-7 - TRBV5-4 - TGTGCCAGCAGCTTGGAACAGAACCTCTACGAGCAGTACTTC CASSLEQNLYEQYF
TRBJ2-7 - TRBV9 - TGTGCCAGCAGTTCAGGATCGTTGGCAACCTACGAGCAGTACTTC CASSSGSLATYEQYF
TRBJ2-7 - TRBV11-2 TRBD2 TGTGCCAGCAGCCCGGGAGGCTCCTACGAGCAGTACTTC CASSPGGSYEQYF
TRBJ2-5 - TRBV29-1 - TGCAGCATCCCAGCCCTGGCGGCCCTTAAAGGGGAGACCCAGTACTTC CSIPALAALKGETQYF
TRBJ2-7 - TRBV27 - - CASSTSAAAGREQYF
TRBJ2-6 - TRBV6-5 - TGTGCCAGCAGTTCTGCGCCCTCGGAGGCCAACGTCCTGACTTTC CASSSAPSEANVLTF
TRBJ2-2 - TRBV5-1 - TGCGCCAGTCAGGGGTACACCGGGGAGCTGTTTTTT CASQGYTGELFF
TRBJ2-6 - TRBV4-2 TRBD2 TGTGCCAGCAGGGGGGGACTAGCAGATTACGGGGCCAACGTCCTGACTTTC CASRGGLADYGANVLTF
TRBJ2-7 - TRBV29-1 - TGCAGCGCCTTCCTGTCGCGCTCCTACGAGCAGTACTTC CSAFLSRSYEQYF
TRBJ2-1 many TRBV7-9 TRBD1 TGTGCCAGCAGTACTACAGGGGGCGACATGTACCTGTTCTTC CASSTTGGDMYLFF